This T cell receptor (beta chain) was profiled in a study of Graves' ophthalmopathy and Graves' hyperthyroidism. This CDR3 is built from 13 residues. Germline V gene lookup returns CDR1 MNHEY and CDR2 SVGAGI. The V gene lost 5 bases and the J gene lost 11 bases, with 19 bases spanning the gap. The sequenced template was RNA, covering the TCR beta CDR3 region. A first-round RT-PCR used HTBI primers, followed by a second-round multiplex PCR. TCRdb passed the multiplex PCR reads through MiXCR, listing each CDR3 protein once. The data show roughly 1.1 million distinct CDR3 sequences, with 35% to 45% seen just once and roughly 10% held by the top ten. This clonotype appeared many times.

The chain couples TRBV6-5 to TRBJ2-7; D may match TRBD1 or TRBD2 (5 bases each). The receptor comes from an adult man with Graves' hyperthyroidism. Sequencing was performed on peripheral blood or thyroid tissue (not recorded which). CDR3: CASSEGGRAVEYF. In DNA, the CDR3 is TGTGCCAGCAGTGAAGGAGGCAGGGCCGTGGAGTACTTC.